These T cell receptor beta chains were read from a single sample in a study of blood T cell repertoires in COVID-19. Using immunoSEQ multiplex PCR, the repertoire was profiled, and TCRdb retains in-frame clones only, with some absent. The data contain under 200,000 clones, 80% to 85% of them seen just once; the ten biggest clones take up approximately 11%. Sequenced material: peripheral blood. The receptors come from a man aged 70 or older with active or convalescent COVID-19. Both conserved end residues are part of each CDR3. A D gene is named only where the DNA matches it firmly. Clone size is stated in some rows and not others, as once, few, many or a class when expanded.

clone_size: many; v_call: TRBV5-4; j_call: TRBJ2-6; d_call: TRBD1; cdr3_nt: TGTGCCATACATACAGGGGGCCGAAGCTCTGGGGCCAACGTCCTGACTTTC; cdr3_aa: CAIHTGGRSSGANVLTF
clone_size: NA; v_call: TRBV19; j_call: TRBJ2-5; d_call: NA; cdr3_nt: TGTGCCAGTAGATTAACGGGACTTTTGTACCAAGAGACCCAGTACTTC; cdr3_aa: CASRLTGLLYQETQYF
clone_size: NA; v_call: TRBV19; j_call: TRBJ2-7; d_call: TRBD1; cdr3_nt: TGTGCCAGTAGTATCCGGGACAGGGGGCCCTACGAGCAGTACTTC; cdr3_aa: CASSIRDRGPYEQYF
clone_size: once; v_call: TRBV5-1; j_call: TRBJ2-2; d_call: NA; cdr3_nt: TGCGCCAGCAGCTTGGCCAGGGCCAGGGCGAACACCGGGGAGCTGTTTTTT; cdr3_aa: CASSLARARANTGELFF
clone_size: NA; v_call: TRBV5-8; j_call: TRBJ2-7; d_call: TRBD1; cdr3_nt: TGTGCCAGCAGCCAGGACAGGGGACCAGCCTACGAGCAGTACTTC; cdr3_aa: CASSQDRGPAYEQYF
clone_size: NA; v_call: TRBV5-1; j_call: TRBJ1-4; d_call: NA; cdr3_nt: TGCGCCAGCAGCACAGATCCTTATGGGGCTGCAACTAATGAAAAACTGTTTTTT; cdr3_aa: CASSTDPYGAATNEKLFF
clone_size: NA; v_call: TRBV5-5; j_call: TRBJ1-4; d_call: TRBD1; cdr3_nt: TGTGCCAGCAGCTTGGCCGGGACAGCTAGTAATGAAAAACTGTTTTTT; cdr3_aa: CASSLAGTASNEKLFF
clone_size: NA; v_call: TRBV24-1; j_call: TRBJ1-5; d_call: NA; cdr3_nt: TGTGCCACCAGTGACACCACATGGCAGCCCCAGCATTTT; cdr3_aa: CATSDTTWQPQHF
clone_size: NA; v_call: TRBV28; j_call: TRBJ2-7; d_call: TRBD2; cdr3_nt: TGTGCCAGCAGCTCCGGGACTAGCGGGAGGGGTTCGGACGAGCAGTACTTC; cdr3_aa: CASSSGTSGRGSDEQYF
clone_size: NA; v_call: TRBV11-2; j_call: TRBJ1-2; d_call: NA; cdr3_nt: TGTGCCAGCAGCGCACAGGGTTCGCTTGGCTACACCTTC; cdr3_aa: CASSAQGSLGYTF
clone_size: NA; v_call: TRBV24-1; j_call: TRBJ2-3; d_call: TRBD1; cdr3_nt: TGTGCCACCCGGGACAGCGGTGGAGATACGCAGTATTTT; cdr3_aa: CATRDSGGDTQYF
clone_size: NA; v_call: TRBV5-1; j_call: TRBJ2-6; d_call: NA; cdr3_nt: TGCGCCAGCAGCCCCTCCCAGGGTCAGGTTGGGGCCAACGTCCTGACTTTC; cdr3_aa: CASSPSQGQVGANVLTF
clone_size: NA; v_call: TRBV7-6; j_call: TRBJ2-1; d_call: TRBD2; cdr3_nt: TGTGCCAGCAGCCGTAGCGGGAGGGCTAGTAATGAGCAGTTCTTC; cdr3_aa: CASSRSGRASNEQFF
clone_size: NA; v_call: TRBV6-2/TRBV6-3; j_call: TRBJ2-1; d_call: NA; cdr3_nt: TGTGCCAGCAGCCTTCTCCTGGGAAGGGAGACCTACAATGAGCAGTTCTTC; cdr3_aa: CASSLLLGRETYNEQFF
clone_size: NA; v_call: TRBV10-3; j_call: TRBJ2-1; d_call: NA; cdr3_nt: TGTGCCATGAGTTCCGGCGGACTAAATGAGCAGTTCTTC; cdr3_aa: CAMSSGGLNEQFF
clone_size: NA; v_call: TRBV25-1; j_call: TRBJ2-3; d_call: TRBD2; cdr3_nt: TGTGCCAGCAGTGAATTGCGGGAGGGACTCACAGATACGCAGTATTTT; cdr3_aa: CASSELREGLTDTQYF
clone_size: few; v_call: TRBV5-1; j_call: TRBJ1-1; d_call: NA; cdr3_nt: TGCGCCAGCAGCTTGTCTGTCAGAGGCACTGAAGCTTTCTTT; cdr3_aa: CASSLSVRGTEAFF
clone_size: NA; v_call: TRBV7-2; j_call: TRBJ1-2; d_call: TRBD1; cdr3_nt: TGTGCCAGCAGCCCGGGACAGCTTAACTATGGCTACACCTTC; cdr3_aa: CASSPGQLNYGYTF
clone_size: NA; v_call: TRBV6-5; j_call: TRBJ1-1; d_call: NA; cdr3_nt: TGTGCCAGCAAGAATAGTCAGGGGTTGAACACTGAAGCTTTCTTT; cdr3_aa: CASKNSQGLNTEAFF
clone_size: NA; v_call: TRBV28; j_call: TRBJ2-7; d_call: NA; cdr3_nt: TGTGCCAGCAGTTTGTCTCCCTACGAGCAGTACTTC; cdr3_aa: CASSLSPYEQYF
clone_size: once; v_call: TRBV18; j_call: TRBJ1-1; d_call: NA; cdr3_nt: TGTGCCAGCTCAAAAATAGAGAAGAACACTGAAGCTTTCTTT; cdr3_aa: CASSKIEKNTEAFF
clone_size: NA; v_call: TRBV18; j_call: TRBJ2-4; d_call: NA; cdr3_nt: TGTGCCAGCTCACCGGTACAGTCCAGTTACATTCAGTACTTC; cdr3_aa: CASSPVQSSYIQYF